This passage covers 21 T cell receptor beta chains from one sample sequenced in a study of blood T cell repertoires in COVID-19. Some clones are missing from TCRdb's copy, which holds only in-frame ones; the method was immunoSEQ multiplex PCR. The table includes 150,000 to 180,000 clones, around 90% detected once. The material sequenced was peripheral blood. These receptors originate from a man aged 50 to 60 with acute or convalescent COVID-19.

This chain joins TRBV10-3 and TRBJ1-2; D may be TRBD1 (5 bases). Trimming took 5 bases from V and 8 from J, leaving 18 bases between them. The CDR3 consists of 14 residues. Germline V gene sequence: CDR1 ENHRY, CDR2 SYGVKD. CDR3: CAISTGQGQDGYTF. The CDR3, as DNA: TGTGCCATCAGTACTGGTCAGGGCCAAGACGGCTACACCTTC.

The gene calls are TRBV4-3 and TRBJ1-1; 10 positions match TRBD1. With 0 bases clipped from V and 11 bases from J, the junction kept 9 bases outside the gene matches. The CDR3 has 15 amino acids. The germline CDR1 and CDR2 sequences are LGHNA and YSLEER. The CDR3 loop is CASSQDLRDRGLAFF. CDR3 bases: TGCGCCAGCAGCCAAGATTTGAGGGACAGGGGTTTGGCTTTCTTT.

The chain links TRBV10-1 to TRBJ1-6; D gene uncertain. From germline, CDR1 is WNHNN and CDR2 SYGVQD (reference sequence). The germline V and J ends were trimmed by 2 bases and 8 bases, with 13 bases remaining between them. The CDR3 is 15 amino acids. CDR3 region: CASSEGQSTDSPLHF. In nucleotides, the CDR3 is TGCGCCAGCAGTGAGGGGCAGTCAACCGATTCACCCCTCCACTTT.

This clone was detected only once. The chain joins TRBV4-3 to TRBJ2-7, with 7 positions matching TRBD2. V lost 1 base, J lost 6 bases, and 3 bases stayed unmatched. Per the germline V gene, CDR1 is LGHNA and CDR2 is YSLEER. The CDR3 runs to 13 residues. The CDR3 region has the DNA TGCGCCAGCAGCCAAGTCCCGGGGGGCGAGCAGTACGTC. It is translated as CASSQVPGGEQYV.

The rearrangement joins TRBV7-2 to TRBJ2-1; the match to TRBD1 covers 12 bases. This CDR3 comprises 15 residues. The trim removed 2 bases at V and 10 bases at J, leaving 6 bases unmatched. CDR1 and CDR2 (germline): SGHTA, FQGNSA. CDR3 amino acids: CASSLLGQGAGEQFF. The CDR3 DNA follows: TGTGCCAGCAGCTTACTGGGACAGGGGGCTGGGGAGCAGTTCTTC.

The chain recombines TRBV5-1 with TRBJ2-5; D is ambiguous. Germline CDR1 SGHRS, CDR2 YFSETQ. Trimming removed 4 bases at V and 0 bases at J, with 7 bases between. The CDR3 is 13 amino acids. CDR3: CASSDDNQETQYF. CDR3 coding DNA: TGCGCCAGCAGCGACGACAACCAAGAGACCCAGTACTTC.

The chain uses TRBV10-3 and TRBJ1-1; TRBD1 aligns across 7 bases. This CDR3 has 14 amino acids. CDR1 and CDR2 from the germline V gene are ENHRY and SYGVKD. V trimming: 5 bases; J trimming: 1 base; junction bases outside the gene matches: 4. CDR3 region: CAISPRQGNTEAFF. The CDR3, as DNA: TGTGCCATCAGTCCTCGACAGGGGAACACTGAAGCTTTCTTT.

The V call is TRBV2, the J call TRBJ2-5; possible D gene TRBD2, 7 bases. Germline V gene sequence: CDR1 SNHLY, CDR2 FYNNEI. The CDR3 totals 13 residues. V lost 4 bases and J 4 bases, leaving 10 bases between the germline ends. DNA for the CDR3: TGTGCCAGCAGTGGGGGGGGCGGAGAGACCCAGTACTTC. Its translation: CASSGGGGETQYF.

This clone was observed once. This chain's CDR3 is CASRTGGNTGELFF. The CDR3 DNA reads as TGTGCCAGCCGGACAGGGGGAAACACCGGGGAGCTGTTTTTT. The chain links TRBV25-1 to TRBJ2-2; 10 nucleotides line up with TRBD1. Germline loops: CDR1 MGHDK, CDR2 SYGVNS. The ends lost 8 bases at V and 2 bases at J; junction bases unmatched: 2. This CDR3 has 14 amino acids.

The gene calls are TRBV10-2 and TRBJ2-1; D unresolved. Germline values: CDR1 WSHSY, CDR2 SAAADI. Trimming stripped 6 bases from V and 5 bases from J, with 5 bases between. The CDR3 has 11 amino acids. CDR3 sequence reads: CASRRNNEQFF. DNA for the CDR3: TGCGCCAGCAGGAGAAACAATGAGCAGTTCTTC.

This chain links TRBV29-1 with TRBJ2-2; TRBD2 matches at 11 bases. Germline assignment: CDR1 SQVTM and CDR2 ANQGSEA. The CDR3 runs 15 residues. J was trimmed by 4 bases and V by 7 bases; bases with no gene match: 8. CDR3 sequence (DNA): TGCAGCGCCTCTGGGACTAGCGGCCTCACCGGGGAGCTGTTTTTT. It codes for CSASGTSGLTGELFF.

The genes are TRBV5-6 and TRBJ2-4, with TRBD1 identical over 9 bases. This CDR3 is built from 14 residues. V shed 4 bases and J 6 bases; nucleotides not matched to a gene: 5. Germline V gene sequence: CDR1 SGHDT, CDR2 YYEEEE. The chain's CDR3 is CASSPGTGLNIQYF. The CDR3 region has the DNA TGTGCCAGCAGCCCCGGGACAGGGCTAAACATTCAGTACTTC.

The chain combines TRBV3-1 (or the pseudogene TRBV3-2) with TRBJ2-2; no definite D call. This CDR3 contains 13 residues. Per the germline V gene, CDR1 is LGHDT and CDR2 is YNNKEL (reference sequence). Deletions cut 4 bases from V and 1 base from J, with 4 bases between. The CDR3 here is CASSPKNTGELFF. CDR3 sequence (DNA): TGTGCCAGCAGCCCAAAGAACACCGGGGAGCTGTTTTTT.

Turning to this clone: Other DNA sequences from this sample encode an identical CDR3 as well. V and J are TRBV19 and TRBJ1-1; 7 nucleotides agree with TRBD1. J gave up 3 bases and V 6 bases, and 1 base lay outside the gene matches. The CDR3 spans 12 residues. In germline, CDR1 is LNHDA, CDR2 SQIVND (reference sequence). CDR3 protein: CASSRGYTEAFF. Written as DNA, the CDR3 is TGTGCCAGTAGCAGGGGGTACACTGAAGCTTTCTTT.

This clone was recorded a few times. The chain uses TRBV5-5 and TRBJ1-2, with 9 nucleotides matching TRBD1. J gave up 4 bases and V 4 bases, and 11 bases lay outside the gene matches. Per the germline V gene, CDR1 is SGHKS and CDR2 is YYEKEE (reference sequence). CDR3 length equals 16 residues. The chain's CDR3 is CASSNTGTGLTYGYTF. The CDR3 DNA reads TGTGCCAGCAGCAACACCGGGACAGGGTTGACCTATGGCTACACCTTC.

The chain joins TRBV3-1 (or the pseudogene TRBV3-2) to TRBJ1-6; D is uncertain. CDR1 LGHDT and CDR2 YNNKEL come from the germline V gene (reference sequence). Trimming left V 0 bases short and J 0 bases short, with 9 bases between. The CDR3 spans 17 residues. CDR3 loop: CASSQEGSSSYNSPLHF. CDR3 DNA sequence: TGTGCCAGCAGCCAAGAAGGGAGTAGCTCCTATAATTCACCCCTCCACTTT.

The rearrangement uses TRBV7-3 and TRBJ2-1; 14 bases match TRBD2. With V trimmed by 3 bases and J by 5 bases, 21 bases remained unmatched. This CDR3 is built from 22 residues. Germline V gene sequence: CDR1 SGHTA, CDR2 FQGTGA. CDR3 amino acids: CASSLSPRLAGGVGTRNNEQFF. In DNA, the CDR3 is TGTGCCAGCAGCTTGTCCCCTCGACTAGCGGGAGGGGTAGGAACCAGAAACAATGAGCAGTTCTTC. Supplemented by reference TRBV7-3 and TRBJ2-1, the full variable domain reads GAGVSQTPSNKVTEKGKYVELRCDPISGHTALYWYRQSLGQGPEFLIYFQGTGAADDSGLPNDRFFAVRPEGSVSTLKIQRTERGDSAVYLCASSLSPRLAGGVGTRNNEQFFGPGTRLTVL.

CDR3 sequence: CASSYSAGSGNQPQHF. The CDR3 nucleotides are TGTGCCAGCAGTTACTCGGCAGGGTCGGGCAATCAGCCCCAGCATTTT. V usage is TRBV6-5 and J usage is TRBJ1-5; D may be TRBD1 (5 bases). V was shortened by 0 bases and J by 2 bases, with 11 bases between the two germline ends. Germline CDR1 MNHEY, CDR2 SVGAGI. The CDR3 is made up of 16 amino acids.

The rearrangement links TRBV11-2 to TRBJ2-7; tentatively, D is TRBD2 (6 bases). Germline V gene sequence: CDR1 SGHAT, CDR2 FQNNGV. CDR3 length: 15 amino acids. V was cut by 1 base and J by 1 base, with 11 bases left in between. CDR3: CASSLAAGPSYEQYF. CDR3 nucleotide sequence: TGTGCCAGCAGCTTAGCGGCGGGACCTTCCTACGAGCAGTACTTC.

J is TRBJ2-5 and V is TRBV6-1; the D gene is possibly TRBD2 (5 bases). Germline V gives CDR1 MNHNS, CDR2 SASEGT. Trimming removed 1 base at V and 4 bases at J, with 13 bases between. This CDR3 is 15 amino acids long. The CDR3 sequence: CASSEGLNRGETQYF. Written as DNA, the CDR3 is TGTGCCAGCAGTGAAGGTCTCAATCGGGGAGAGACCCAGTACTTC.

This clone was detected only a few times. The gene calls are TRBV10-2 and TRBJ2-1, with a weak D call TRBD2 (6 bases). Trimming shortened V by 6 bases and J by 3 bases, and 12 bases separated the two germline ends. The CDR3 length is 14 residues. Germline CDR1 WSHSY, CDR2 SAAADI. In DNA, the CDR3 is TGCGCCAGCAGGCCGGGAGCCAACTACAATGAGCAGTTCTTC. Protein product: CASRPGANYNEQFF.